This T cell receptor (beta chain) is drawn from a study of blood T cells in healthy people across ages. Germline assignment: CDR1 MDHEN and CDR2 SYDVKM. There are 12 residues in the CDR3. The V and J ends lost 4 bases and 12 bases respectively, with 16 bases between them. With a J-beta primer mix and a sample-barcoded 5' primer, a second PCR ran roughly 6 to 11 cycles. Each of the cDNA molecules was tagged by a template-switch adaptor with 12 random nucleotides. From the 5' RACE reads, TCRdb called clonotypes with MiXCR, one entry per CDR3 protein. The repertoire has some 760,000 distinct CDR3 sequences, 20% to 30% of them found once; the top ten carry more than 7.5%. The table lists this clonotype with a few counts. The same sample was also used in a study of T cells of mothers and their children. From that second work: Unrelated mother-child pairs always had slightly, but never significantly, lower normalized overlap than related pairs.

Source material: blood. This TCR was sampled from a boy between 10 and 17 years old in good health. J is TRBJ2-7 and V is TRBV28; D is undetermined. The CDR3 loop reads CASSSGSRPWYF. CDR3 DNA: TGTGCCAGCAGTTCGGGCTCACGCCCTTGGTACTTC.